The 27 T cell receptor beta chains listed next were all sequenced from one sample in a study of shared clonotypes between healthy human individuals. Only CD45RO-negative cells positively selected for CCR7 counted as naive CD8 cells, so terminally differentiated effector memory CD45RA+ cells were excluded. Clones were sequenced by immunoSEQ multiplex PCR, and TCRdb holds only the in-frame ones, with some missing. This sample carries over 2,000,000 clones, just under 95% of them seen once, and the ten largest clones take roughly 1.7%. Sample: naive CD8+ T cells from PBMCs. The receptors originated from a man between 18 and 29 years old in good health. Some clones in this sample may be carry-over from other donors' samples.

To note about this clone: This sample includes further DNA sequences coding for the same CDR3. The rearrangement joins TRBV29-1 to TRBJ2-1, with no clear D. Germline CDR1 SQVTM, CDR2 ANQGSEA. The CDR3 loop spans 14 amino acids. V dropped 1 base and J dropped 1 base, with 8 bases sitting between them. The CDR3, as DNA: TGCAGCGTTGAAGGGGTATCTTCCTACAATGAGCAGTTCTTC. Protein sequence: CSVEGVSSYNEQFF.

The chain employs TRBV9 and TRBJ2-2; D remains unclear. The CDR3 runs 16 residues. Trimming stripped 4 bases from V and 1 base from J, with 14 bases between. Germline CDR1 and CDR2: SGDLS and YYNGEE. The CDR3 coding sequence is TGTGCCAGCAGCCCCCGGCCAGGATTGAACACCGGGGAGCTGTTTTTT. Its protein is CASSPRPGLNTGELFF.

V gene TRBV29-1 combines with J gene TRBJ1-1, with D tentatively TRBD1 (5 bases). Germline-derived CDR1 and CDR2 are SQVTM and ANQGSEA. V lost 2 bases to trimming and J lost 4 bases, with 17 bases between them. This CDR3 is 15 amino acids long. For the CDR3, the DNA is TGCAGCGTTGAATCGGTCGGGGCCTGGGGCACTGAAGCTTTCTTT. Its translation is CSVESVGAWGTEAFF.

The rearrangement uses TRBV10-3 and TRBJ1-5; D not certain. CDR1 is ENHRY, CDR2 SYGVKD, per germline. Trimming shortened V by 8 bases and J by 1 base, and 9 bases separated the two germline ends. The CDR3 is 13 residues long. The CDR3 nucleotides read TGTGCCATCCGGCAGGAGAGCAATCAGCCCCAGCATTTT. It specifies CAIRQESNQPQHF.

The chain employs TRBV27 and TRBJ1-5; 9 bases match TRBD1. This CDR3 comprises 19 residues. V shed 1 base, J shed 1 base, and the junction held 11 bases outside the gene matches. Germline loops: CDR1 MNHEY, CDR2 SMNVEV (reference sequence). In nucleotides, the CDR3 is TGTGCCAGCAGTTTATTGGGGACAGGGCGGGTTGGGAGCAATCAGCCCCAGCATTTT. This gives the protein CASSLLGTGRVGSNQPQHF.

This sequence joins TRBV4-1 and TRBJ2-5, with 9 bases lining up with TRBD1. Germline CDR1 MGHRA, CDR2 YSYEKL. This CDR3 is 17 amino acids long. V shed 0 bases, J shed 5 bases, and the junction held 10 bases outside the gene matches. Written as DNA, the CDR3 is TGCGCCAGCAGCCAAGACGGGGCGACAGGGGGAGTGGAGACCCAGTACTTC. Translating gives CASSQDGATGGVETQYF.

This chain connects TRBV2 to TRBJ2-3; 12 bases agree with TRBD2. Germline CDR1 SNHLY, CDR2 FYNNEI. The ends lost 7 bases at V and 5 bases at J; junction bases unmatched: 16. The CDR3 runs to 18 residues. Here the CDR3 reads CASKSYSLALAGGDTQYF. CDR3 sequence (DNA): TGTGCCAGCAAATCGTATTCGCTCGCACTAGCGGGAGGAGATACGCAGTATTTT.

The V call is TRBV2, the J call TRBJ1-1; D is ambiguous. The CDR3 is 15 amino acids. Germline values: CDR1 SNHLY, CDR2 FYNNEI. V shed 2 bases and J shed 0 bases, with 10 bases lying between them. In DNA, the CDR3 is TGTGCCAGCAGTGAACTGCGGACGGTGAACACTGAAGCTTTCTTT. It translates to CASSELRTVNTEAFF.

This clone was detected once. The chain has TRBV15 and TRBJ1-2; no clear D. CDR3 length equals 13 residues. Between the trimmed V and J ends, which lost 4 bases and 5 bases, there was a span of 11 bases. Germline V gives CDR1 LNHNV, CDR2 YYDKDF (reference sequence). This chain's CDR3 is CATSNRVGYGYTF. As DNA, the CDR3 is TGTGCCACCAGCAATAGGGTGGGTTATGGCTACACCTTC.

The J gene is TRBJ2-7, the V gene TRBV27; the D gene is possibly TRBD2 (6 bases). Germline-derived CDR1 and CDR2 are MNHEY and SMNVEV (reference sequence). This CDR3 is 15 amino acids long. V was trimmed by 8 bases and J by 2 bases, leaving 19 bases between them. The CDR3 nucleotides are TGTGCCAGCGCTCCGGGGGTCCAACTCACCTACGAGCAGTACTTC. It specifies CASAPGVQLTYEQYF.

The CDR3 DNA is TGTGCCAGCAGGGCGGGAGCTATATCCTACAATGAGCAGTTCTTC. Its protein product is CASRAGAISYNEQFF. The V and J genes are TRBV7-8 and TRBJ2-1; 7 bases agree with TRBD2. J was trimmed by 1 base and V by 6 bases; bases with no gene match: 6. Germline V gene sequence: CDR1 SGHVS, CDR2 FQNEAQ. CDR3 length: 15 residues.

This clone was counted between two and nine times. The chain has TRBV7-8 and TRBJ1-1; D is undetermined. The length of the CDR3 is 16 residues. Germline V gene lookup returns CDR1 SGHVS and CDR2 FQNEAQ. With 2 bases removed from V and 8 bases from J, the gap between germline ends came to 21 bases. The CDR3 nucleotides are TGTGCCAGCAGCTTAAGAAGCTGGCCCAGAGACCCAGAAGCTTTCTTT. The encoded protein is CASSLRSWPRDPEAFF.

The chain has TRBV19 and TRBJ2-1, with 8 bases lining up with TRBD2. Germline V CDR1 and CDR2: LNHDA, SQIVND (reference sequence). The CDR3 is made up of 15 amino acids. J gave up 2 bases and V 3 bases, and 3 bases lay outside the gene matches. The CDR3 protein is CASSIFSGTYNEQFF. The DNA of the CDR3 is TGTGCCAGTAGTATTTTTAGCGGGACCTACAATGAGCAGTTCTTC.

V gene TRBV4-3 combines with J gene TRBJ2-3; 8 bases align to TRBD2. This CDR3 is 16 amino acids long. In germline, CDR1 is LGHNA, CDR2 YSLEER. V gave up 4 bases and J gave up 0 bases; unmatched junction bases: 6. CDR3: CASSPGASGSTDTQYF. The CDR3 DNA sequence: TGCGCCAGCAGCCCAGGGGCTAGCGGGAGCACAGATACGCAGTATTTT.

The chain is built from TRBV10-2 and TRBJ1-5; D is ambiguous. The CDR3 contains 12 residues. Looked up from germline, CDR1 is WSHSY and CDR2 is SAAADI. With 2 bases removed from V and 7 bases from J, the gap between germline ends came to 6 bases. CDR3 residues: CASSETGQPQHF. Here the CDR3 DNA reads TGCGCCAGCAGTGAGACTGGCCAGCCCCAGCATTTT.

The rearrangement uses TRBV7-6 and TRBJ1-2; D gene ambiguous. The V gene's germline CDR1 is SGHVS and CDR2 FNYEAQ. V lost 5 bases to trimming and J lost 6 bases, with 19 bases between them. The CDR3 extends over 15 amino acids. The CDR3 loop reads CASSLPGRRMDGYTF. CDR3 coding DNA: TGTGCCAGCAGCCTCCCCGGGAGGCGTATGGATGGCTACACCTTC.

The rearrangement uses TRBV28 and TRBJ1-5; D possibly corresponds to TRBD1 (6 bases). Germline loops: CDR1 MDHEN, CDR2 SYDVKM. The CDR3 is 12 residues long. The germline V and J ends were trimmed by 10 bases and 0 bases, with 7 bases remaining between them. This chain's CDR3 is CAIQGSNQPQHF. CDR3 coding DNA: TGTGCCATACAGGGTAGCAATCAGCCCCAGCATTTT.

This clone was detected once. V gene TRBV6-5 combines with J gene TRBJ1-2; 7 positions agree with TRBD1. CDR1 and CDR2 (germline): MNHEY, SVGAGI. With V trimmed by 0 bases and J by 4 bases, 2 bases remained unmatched. This CDR3 spans 14 amino acids. The chain's CDR3 is CASSYSHRGYGYTF. The CDR3 DNA follows: TGTGCCAGCAGTTACTCGCACAGGGGCTATGGCTACACCTTC.

The chain has TRBV11-1 and TRBJ1-5; D is possibly TRBD1 (6 bases). This CDR3 is built from 14 residues. V was pared by 5 bases and J by 4 bases, with 12 bases between. Germline-derived CDR1 and CDR2 are SGHAT and FQDESV (reference sequence). CDR3 sequence: CASSITGPNQPQHF. The CDR3 bases are TGTGCCAGCAGCATAACAGGGCCTAATCAGCCCCAGCATTTT.

The V and J genes are TRBV29-1 and TRBJ2-7; tentatively, D is TRBD2 (5 bases). Trimming pared 7 bases from V and 0 bases from J, leaving 16 bases between. The CDR3 is made up of 14 amino acids. Germline V gene sequence: CDR1 SQVTM, CDR2 ANQGSEA. CDR3 sequence (DNA): TGCAGCGCCGCTGGGGTTGGAGGCTCCTACGAGCAGTACTTC. This gives the protein CSAAGVGGSYEQYF.

V and J are TRBV5-6 and TRBJ1-2; TRBD1 aligns across 7 bases. Germline V gene lookup returns CDR1 SGHDT and CDR2 YYEEEE. The junction had 17 bases not matched to a gene; V was cut back by 7 bases and J by 8 bases. This CDR3 comprises 15 residues. CDR3 protein: CASQLDRDSPQGYTF. The CDR3 DNA sequence: TGTGCCAGCCAGCTTGATAGGGACAGCCCTCAAGGCTACACCTTC.

The rearrangement uses TRBV5-1 and TRBJ2-3; D possibly corresponds to TRBD2 (5 bases). Germline-derived CDR1 and CDR2 are SGHRS and YFSETQ. The CDR3 runs to 15 residues. The V end lost 3 bases, the J end lost 3 bases, and 14 bases lay between the germline ends. This CDR3 is CASSSERRLTDTQYF. The CDR3 bases are TGCGCCAGCAGCTCGGAAAGGAGACTAACAGATACGCAGTATTTT.

This clone was seen more than once but under ten times. This chain connects TRBV2 to TRBJ2-7; 11 nucleotides line up with TRBD2. This CDR3 comprises 13 residues. V was pared by 7 bases and J by 4 bases, with 3 bases of the junction left unmatched. Per the germline V gene, CDR1 is SNHLY and CDR2 is FYNNEI. The CDR3 loop reads CASTGTSGYEQYF. DNA of the CDR3: TGTGCCAGCACCGGGACTAGCGGATACGAGCAGTACTTC.

The chain uses TRBV28 and TRBJ2-5; D might be TRBD2 (5 bases). V was clipped by 7 bases and J by 7 bases, with 19 bases between them. CDR1 MDHEN and CDR2 SYDVKM come from the germline V gene. The CDR3 has 14 residues. The CDR3 spells CASIGTRLFGTQYF. The CDR3 region has the DNA TGTGCCAGCATTGGTACTAGACTTTTTGGGACCCAGTACTTC.

This chain uses TRBV6-5 with TRBJ2-6, with D uncertain. Per the germline V gene, CDR1 is MNHEY and CDR2 is SVGAGI. The CDR3 runs to 15 residues. The V and J ends lost 6 bases and 0 bases respectively, with 9 bases between them. CDR3 in DNA: TGTGCCAGCAGGCTCGGAGTCTCTGGGGCCAACGTCCTGACTTTC. Its protein product is CASRLGVSGANVLTF.

The V and J genes are TRBV29-1 and TRBJ1-1; 7 bases agree with TRBD1. Germline trimming cut 6 bases from V and 5 bases from J; bases unmatched to any gene: 12. This CDR3 is 14 amino acids long. CDR1 SQVTM and CDR2 ANQGSEA come from the germline V gene. CDR3 bases: TGCAGCGTCGATACTGGGACAGTGCTTACTGAAGCTTTCTTT. Translating gives CSVDTGTVLTEAFF.

The chain links TRBV9 to TRBJ1-2; D is unclear. The CDR3 extends over 13 amino acids. Between the trimmed V and J ends, which lost 2 bases and 4 bases, there was a span of 9 bases. Germline V gene data show CDR1 as SGDLS and CDR2 as YYNGEE. CDR3: CASSVGPPYGYTF. CDR3 in DNA: TGTGCCAGCAGCGTCGGGCCACCCTATGGCTACACCTTC.